This T cell receptor (beta chain) comes out of a study of T cell responses to AZD1222 COVID-19 vaccine. Study background: Pooling covered second doses at about 4 or about 12 weeks.

TCRdb's copy holds only in-frame clones and misses some; the assay was immunoSEQ multiplex PCR. The table includes around 260,000 clones, 85% to 95% detected once. V was pared by 7 bases and J by 0 bases, with 18 bases of the junction left unmatched. Germline CDR1 and CDR2: SQVTM and ANQGSEA. The CDR3 length is 18 residues. A word on this clone: The antigen is not known.

Study results and limitations: Females made up more of the donors, who were largely white British, and clonal diversity may have come out too low. Recipients of two AZD1222 doses showed rising Spike-specific TCR breadth and depth.

The clonotype comes from an adult in good health. This chain links TRBV29-1 with TRBJ2-7; 10 nucleotides align to TRBD1. The sample in question was peripheral blood, obtained on day 0 of AZD1222 vaccination. CDR3 sequence reads: CSARAQDRGGRSSYEQYF. The CDR3 DNA reads TGCAGCGCTCGGGCACAGGACAGGGGGGGCCGGAGCTCCTACGAGCAGTACTTC.